These 14 T cell receptor beta chains originate from one sample sequenced in a study of OX40 agonist ivuxolimab in advanced cancers. The library was prepared using the immunoSEQ multiplex PCR assay. TCRdb re-hosts the immuneACCESS table, in-frame sequences only. Its copies lack some clones; in the studies checked, an unresolved V gene accounts for under half of them, and the cause for the rest is not known. Recorded for this sample are about 80,000 clones; 87% of them occurred a single time. The leading ten clones occupy less than 0.4% of the sample. This specimen consisted of CD4+ or CD8+ T cells sorted from blood, obtained in a trial of the OX40 agonist ivuxolimab. These receptors came from an adult with an advanced solid tumor such as melanoma, head and neck, liver or kidney cancer.

CDR3 in amino acids: CASSYSKRLNTEAFF. The CDR3 DNA is TGTGCCAGCAGTTACTCGAAAAGGCTGAACACTGAAGCTTTCTTT. The V call is TRBV6-5, the J call TRBJ1-1; D ambiguous. The germline V and J ends were trimmed by 0 bases and 0 bases, with 8 bases remaining between them. Germline CDR1 reads MNHEY; CDR2 reads SVGAGI. This CDR3 is 15 amino acids long.

The CDR3 region has the DNA TGTGCCAGCAGTGAGGGACTAGCGGGGGGCCACGGGTATTTT. This translates into CASSEGLAGGHGYF. The gene calls are TRBV6-1 and TRBJ2-3; TRBD2 aligns across 15 bases. V trimming: 3 bases; J trimming: 14 bases; junction bases outside the gene matches: 6. Germline CDR1 MNHNS, CDR2 SASEGT. The CDR3 has 14 residues.

The chain is built from TRBV7-2 and TRBJ2-5; the D call may be TRBD1 or TRBD2 (5 bases each). Germline CDR1 SGHTA, CDR2 FQGNSA. This CDR3 is 14 amino acids long. Deletions cut 2 bases from V and 4 bases from J, with 11 bases between. The CDR3 DNA sequence: TGTGCCAGCAGCTTACTTTCGGGGACAGAGACCCAGTACTTC. Translation: CASSLLSGTETQYF.

This rearrangement joins TRBV7-8 to TRBJ1-1; no clear D gene. This CDR3 spans 14 amino acids. CDR1 SGHVS and CDR2 FQNEAQ come from the germline V gene. V lost 0 bases and J 1 base, leaving 6 bases between the germline ends. CDR3 DNA sequence: TGTGCCAGCAGCTTAGCGGTTGGGAACACTGAAGCTTTCTTT. This encodes CASSLAVGNTEAFF.

This clone was seen a few times. This chain connects TRBV4-3 to TRBJ2-3; D remains unclear. CDR3 length: 14 amino acids. Per germline, CDR1 LGHNA and CDR2 YSLEER. V lost 2 bases and J lost 0, with 6 bases in between. The CDR3 DNA sequence: TGCGCCAGCAGCCAACTACCTAGCACAGATACGCAGTATTTT. Protein: CASSQLPSTDTQYF.

The chain carries TRBV4-1 and TRBJ1-2; D ambiguous. Germline V CDR1 and CDR2: MGHRA, YSYEKL. V gave up 2 bases and J gave up 0 bases, with 10 bases separating them. This CDR3 spans 15 amino acids. Here the CDR3 reads CASSQWQASNYGYTF. DNA for the CDR3: TGCGCCAGCAGCCAATGGCAAGCCTCTAACTATGGCTACACCTTC.

The DNA of the CDR3 is TGCGCCAGCAGTCCCAACGAGGGCCGGGAAGAGACCCAGTACTTC. This translates into CASSPNEGREETQYF. The chain uses TRBV5-1 and TRBJ2-5; the D gene is possibly TRBD2 (5 bases). V lost 5 bases and J lost 3, with 17 bases in between. From germline, CDR1 is SGHRS and CDR2 YFSETQ. The CDR3 covers 15 residues.

The chain combines TRBV7-2 with TRBJ2-7, with a weak D call TRBD1 (6 bases). Trimming shortened V by 3 bases and J by 0 bases, and 9 bases separated the two germline ends. Germline CDR1 reads SGHTA; CDR2 reads FQGNSA. The CDR3 length is 14 residues. For the CDR3, the DNA is TGTGCCAGCAGCTTGGACAGCAGCTCCTACGAGCAGTACTTC. This gives the protein CASSLDSSSYEQYF.

This rearrangement joins TRBV9 to TRBJ2-3, with D maybe TRBD2 (6 bases). This CDR3 region has 14 residues. V was shortened by 3 bases and J by 2 bases, with 10 bases between the two germline ends. Germline-derived CDR1 and CDR2 are SGDLS and YYNGEE. The CDR3, as DNA: TGTGCCAGCAGCGGGGGACTGTTCACAGATACGCAGTATTTT. Protein product: CASSGGLFTDTQYF.

The chain recombines TRBV5-1 with TRBJ1-1; D gene ambiguous. Trimming removed 2 bases at V and 1 base at J, with 12 bases between. Germline lookup yields CDR1 SGHRS and CDR2 YFSETQ. This CDR3 region has 15 residues. CDR3: CASSFFQVSNTEAFF. DNA of the CDR3: TGCGCCAGCAGCTTCTTCCAGGTTTCGAACACTGAAGCTTTCTTT. Looking up the rest from reference TRBV5-1 and TRBJ1-1 gives the full variable domain: KAGVTQTPRYLIKTRGQQVTLSCSPISGHRSVSWYQQTPGQGLQFLFEYFSETQRNKGNFPGRFSGRQFSNSRSEMNVSTLELGDSALYLCASSFFQVSNTEAFFGQGTRLTVV.

The V and J genes are TRBV15 and TRBJ2-6; D remains unclear. With 0 bases removed from V and 0 bases from J, the gap between germline ends came to 9 bases. Germline V gives CDR1 LNHNV, CDR2 YYDKDF (reference sequence). The CDR3 length is 17 residues. CDR3 coding DNA: TGTGCCACCAGCAGAGATTATTGGAGCTCTGGGGCCAACGTCCTGACTTTC. This translates into CATSRDYWSSGANVLTF.

The rearrangement joins TRBV11-1 to TRBJ1-2; no reliable D call. Germline V CDR1 and CDR2: SGHAT, FQDESV (reference sequence). The CDR3 sequence is 17 residues long. V was clipped by 5 bases and J by 0 bases, with 19 bases between them. In nucleotides, the CDR3 is TGTGCCAGCAGCCCCCGAAGCAACGCCCTAGCTAACTATGGCTACACCTTC. It translates to CASSPRSNALANYGYTF.

This clone has more than one count but fewer than ten. The chain recombines TRBV9 with TRBJ1-2; D possibly corresponds to TRBD1 (6 bases). CDR1 SGDLS and CDR2 YYNGEE come from the germline V gene. This CDR3 is built from 16 residues. The V end lost 3 bases, the J end lost 0 bases, and 15 bases lay between the germline ends. The CDR3, as DNA: TGTGCCAGCAGCGCTACCTACAGGGCTTCTAACTATGGCTACACCTTC. Amino acid sequence: CASSATYRASNYGYTF. Filled out from reference TRBV9 and TRBJ1-2, the complete variable domain reads DSGVTQTPKHLITATGQRVTLRCSPRSGDLSVYWYQQSLDQGLQFLIQYYNGEERAKGNILERFSAQQFPDLHSELNLSSLELGDSALYFCASSATYRASNYGYTFGSGTRLTVV.

The V and J genes are TRBV29-1 and TRBJ1-5; possibly TRBD1 for D (6 bases). The germline V and J ends were trimmed by 3 bases and 8 bases, with 14 bases remaining between them. Germline assignment: CDR1 SQVTM and CDR2 ANQGSEA. CDR3 size: 13 residues. Written as DNA, the CDR3 is TGCAGCGTTGACCTGGGTCAGGGGAAGCCCCAGCATTTT. Its translation is CSVDLGQGKPQHF.